The clone carrying this TCR beta chain was recorded many times. Its antigen is not known. The record originates from a study of molecular identifiers for immune sequencing clone quantification. Study outcomes and limitations: Spiked Jurkat TCR RNA from one cell was reportedly detectable among some 930,000 naive cells. Identical barcode-sharing TCR molecules could lead to underestimated sizes for highly expanded clones.

Germline values: CDR1 SGDLS, CDR2 YYNGEE. Trimming removed 5 bases at V and 3 bases at J, with 17 bases between. There are 15 residues in the CDR3. As previously described, bulk TCR libraries were made using listed TCR primers. MiXCR, applied by TCRdb to the PCR reads, yields one record per CDR3 protein. The sample contains 60,000 to 70,000 distinct CDR3 sequences, 15% to 20% of which appear only once. Naive CD8 libraries came from about 19,000 to 1,100,000 sorted cells with 10%, 30% or 50% RNA. The TCR sequence derives from a human donor in good health. Some libraries in this study had Jurkat cell RNA spiked in. The chain carries TRBV9 and TRBJ1-1, with D unresolved. The sequenced sample consisted of naive CD8+ T cells from blood, with Jurkat cell RNA spiked in. The subset: FACS-sorted CD8+CD4-CCR7+CD45RA+ naive T cells. The CDR3 region is CASRPNPNMDTEAFF. The DNA for the CDR3 is TGTGCCAGCAGACCTAACCCGAATATGGACACTGAAGCTTTCTTT. Drawing the rest from reference TRBV9 and TRBJ1-1, the complete variable domain is DSGVTQTPKHLITATGQRVTLRCSPRSGDLSVYWYQQSLDQGLQFLIQYYNGEERAKGNILERFSAQQFPDLHSELNLSSLELGDSALYFCASRPNPNMDTEAFFGQGTRLTVV.